The sequence of this TCR beta chain was determined in a study of blood T cell repertoires in COVID-19. As for the study in general: Material from acute and convalescent COVID-19 was sourced from the United States, Italy and Spain. Sources were T cells, B-cell-depleted T cells, or PBMCs; the material itself was cDNA or gDNA.

Per the study methods: How many nucleated cells were present was estimated from reference gene primer amplification. Produced via immunoSEQ multiplex PCR; TCRdb's table is partial and in-frame only. The DNA gave D and trimming, while V, J and clone size come from that table. The sample consists of roughly 70,000 clones, 70% to 75% of them appearing once. This CDR3 is 13 amino acids long. With 2 bases removed from V and 4 bases from J, the gap between germline ends came to 9 bases. Germline CDR1 SGHAT, CDR2 FQNNGV. This clone was seen only once. The sequenced sample consisted of peripheral blood. The source of this sequence is a man aged 55 to 69 with acute or convalescent COVID-19. This chain uses TRBV11-2 with TRBJ2-7; D remains ambiguous. This CDR3 reads CASSLNSPYEQYF. The CDR3 bases are TGTGCCAGCAGCTTAAATTCCCCTTACGAGCAGTACTTC.